Following are 6 T cell receptor beta chains from one sample sequenced in a study of beta chain features in type 1 diabetes. What was sequenced were expressed TCRB transcripts, since all of the isolated RNA had been reverse transcribed. Only in-frame clones appear in the TCRdb table, and some are missing; sequencing was by immunoSEQ multiplex PCR. Of roughly 170,000 clones detected, around 13% appear once; the ten largest clones hold 0.5% to 0.75%. The material sequenced was central memory CD4+ T cells from blood. The receptors come from a woman aged 18-29 years in good health.

This clone was counted a few times. This chain uses TRBV9 with TRBJ2-5, with 9 bases lining up with TRBD2. Trimming at V came to 0 bases and at J to 10 bases, leaving 10 bases not matched to a gene. This CDR3 has 15 amino acids. Germline V lookup: CDR1 SGDLS, CDR2 YYNGEE. The CDR3 coding sequence is TGTGCCAGCAGCGTAGATGCGGGAGGGATCGGTATCCAGTACTTC. Amino acids: CASSVDAGGIGIQYF.

V gene TRBV19 combines with J gene TRBJ2-7, with 12 positions matching TRBD2. Trimming at V came to 6 bases and at J to 5 bases, leaving 14 bases not matched to a gene. Germline V CDR1 and CDR2: LNHDA, SQIVND (reference sequence). This CDR3 is 17 amino acids long. CDR3 in amino acids: CASSTRPGLAGGDEQYF. In DNA, the CDR3 is TGTGCCAGTAGCACAAGGCCGGGACTAGCGGGTGGAGACGAGCAGTACTTC.

This clone occurred a few times. The chain uses TRBV28 and TRBJ1-2, with 9 bases identical to TRBD1. This CDR3 has 14 amino acids. The ends lost 6 bases at V and 4 bases at J; junction bases unmatched: 6. Germline V lookup: CDR1 MDHEN, CDR2 SYDVKM. In DNA, the CDR3 is TGTGCCAGCAGCCGACAGGGGGTAGCCTATGGCTACACCTTC. Translated, it gives CASSRQGVAYGYTF.

This chain joins TRBV7-3 and TRBJ2-3; 9 bases agree with TRBD2. Trimming removed 2 bases from V and 8 bases from J; junction bases left unmatched: 5. The CDR3 length is 14 residues. CDR1 SGHTA and CDR2 FQGTGA come from the germline V gene. This chain's CDR3 is CASSLSGREGTQYF. The CDR3 coding sequence is TGTGCCAGCAGCTTATCAGGGCGGGAGGGTACGCAGTATTTT.

V is TRBV11-2 and J is TRBJ2-6; no clear D. The CDR3 covers 15 residues. CDR1 is SGHAT and CDR2 is FQNNGV in the germline V gene. With 1 base removed from V and 2 bases from J, the gap between germline ends came to 6 bases. For the CDR3, the DNA is TGTGCCAGCAGCTTAGTCCCCGCTGGGGCCAACGTCCTGACTTTC. Translation: CASSLVPAGANVLTF.

V usage is TRBV25-1 and J usage is TRBJ2-7; TRBD2 is a possible D gene (7 bases). The germline V gene encodes CDR1 MGHDK and CDR2 SYGVNS. This CDR3 spans 15 amino acids. Trimming took off 4 bases at V and 0 bases at J, with 13 bases between the two ends. In DNA form, the CDR3 reads TGTGCCAGCAGTGGAGGGGGGGTTAGCTCCTACGAGCAGTACTTC. Its protein product is CASSGGGVSSYEQYF.